This is a list of T cell receptor beta chains from one sample in a study of early T cells in non-severe SARS-CoV-2 infection. MiXCR was run by TCRdb on the 5' RACE reads, yielding one entry per CDR3 protein. The sample has 25,000 to 35,000 distinct CDR3 sequences; 4.6% are singletons. The sequences come from whole blood, collected at baseline. Receptors were obtained from an adult who was a healthcare worker with PCR-confirmed SARS-CoV-2 infection or an uninfected control (not recorded which). CDR3s include the opening cysteine and the closing phenylalanine or tryptophan. D genes are given only for firm matches. Clone sizes are given selectively: once, few, many, or a class where the clone is expanded.

v_gene	d_gene	j_gene	abundance	CDR3nt	CDR3aa
TRBV18	TRBD1	TRBJ1-1	many	TGTGCCAGCTCATCGGGAAGGACAGGGATTTTAACTGAAGCTTTCTTT	CASSSGRTGILTEAFF
TRBV11-2	NA	TRBJ1-5	many	TGTGCCAGCAGCTCTGGACAGCATAATCAGCCCCAGCATTTT	CASSSGQHNQPQHF
TRBV6-6	NA	TRBJ2-2	medium-sized	TGTGCCAGCAGTTACTCGACGAACACCGGGGAGCTGTTTTTT	CASSYSTNTGELFF
TRBV6-5	NA	TRBJ2-7	many	TGTGCCAGCATCTCGAGGGGACGATCGCGCTCCTACGAGCAGTACTTC	CASISRGRSRSYEQYF
TRBV30	TRBD2	TRBJ2-1	many	TGTGCCCGGGGAGCGGGACTAGCGGGAGGGCGCAGGGGTGTGCAGTTCTTC	CARGAGLAGGRRGVQFF
TRBV3-1	TRBD2	TRBJ2-1	many	TGTGCCAGCAGCCAAGCCGGACTAGCGGGGTCTGCCTACAATGAGCAGTTCTTC	CASSQAGLAGSAYNEQFF
TRBV7-2	TRBD2	TRBJ2-7	NA	TGTGCCAGCAGCGCTCCTGGGGTAGCGGGAGGGCCAAGATTCTACGAGCAGTACTTC	CASSAPGVAGGPRFYEQYF
TRBV20-1	NA	TRBJ1-1	many	TGCAGTGCCGTGAGGGGTGCAGGGGAAGGCACTGAAGCTTTCTTT	CSAVRGAGEGTEAFF
TRBV6-2/TRBV6-3	NA	TRBJ1-1	many	TGTGCCAGCAACGGTGGTGTAGGGAACACTGAAGCTTTCTTT	CASNGGVGNTEAFF
TRBV7-2	TRBD2	TRBJ2-5	many	TGTGCCAGCAGCACCCCGGGACTAGCGGGATTAGAGACCCAGTACTTC	CASSTPGLAGLETQYF
TRBV27	NA	TRBJ2-7	many	TGTGCCAGCAGCCCCGTGGGGTTGAGCTACGAGCAGTACTTC	CASSPVGLSYEQYF
TRBV7-2	TRBD1	TRBJ1-6	once	TGTGCCAGCAGCTTGACAGGGGTAGCAAATTCACCCCTCCACTTT	CASSLTGVANSPLHF
TRBV6-5	NA	TRBJ1-6	many	TGTGCCAGCCGGGGGCACAGGGCGAATTCACCCCTCCACTTT	CASRGHRANSPLHF
TRBV6-5	NA	TRBJ1-6	many	TGTGCCAGCAGCACCGAGGAGGATTCACCCCTCCACTTT	CASSTEEDSPLHF
TRBV29-1	NA	TRBJ2-3	many	TGCAGCCTCCGGACTAGCACAGATACGCAGTATTTT	CSLRTSTDTQYF
TRBV3-1	TRBD2	TRBJ2-1	many	TGTGCCAGCAGCCAAGTTGGACTAGGACGGTTCTTC	CASSQVGLGRFF
TRBV7-8	NA	TRBJ2-3	many	TGTGCCAGCAGCTTAGTAAGGCCGGAGGATACGCAGTATTTT	CASSLVRPEDTQYF
TRBV3-1	NA	TRBJ2-5	NA	TGTGCCAGCAGCCAAGTGGCAGGGCAAGAGACCCAGTACTTC	CASSQVAGQETQYF
TRBV7-8	TRBD1	TRBJ1-4	many	TGTGCCAGCAGCTCCTTCCCGGGACAGGGTAATGAAAAACTGTTTTTT	CASSSFPGQGNEKLFF
TRBV5-6	NA	TRBJ2-7	few	TGTGCCAGCAGCTTGGGACGCGGGGTCTACGAGCAGTACTTC	CASSLGRGVYEQYF
TRBV12-3/TRBV12-4	NA	TRBJ2-2	many	TGTGCCAGCAGTGTCACCGGGGAGCTGTTTTTT	CASSVTGELFF
TRBV7-8	NA	TRBJ2-7	many	TGTGCCAGCAGCTTAAATACGGGAGTTACAGCTCCCGAGCAGTACTTC	CASSLNTGVTAPEQYF
TRBV7-9	NA	TRBJ1-3	few	TGTGCCACCCAGACAATCTCTGGAAACACCATATATTTT	CATQTISGNTIYF
TRBV10-3	NA	TRBJ1-2	many	TGTGCCATCAACTCGGAAACTGGCTACACCTTC	CAINSETGYTF
TRBV24-1	NA	TRBJ2-5	many	TGTGCCACCAGTCCAGCTCCGAACCAAGAGACCCAGTACTTC	CATSPAPNQETQYF
TRBV7-2	NA	TRBJ1-1	many	TGTGCCAGCAGCTTCACGGGGAACACTGAAGCTTTCTTT	CASSFTGNTEAFF
TRBV3-1	TRBD2	TRBJ2-7	many	TGTGCCAGCAGCCAAGTTGCGGGAGGTCTTAATTACGAGCAGTACTTC	CASSQVAGGLNYEQYF
TRBV14	TRBD1	TRBJ2-1	many	TGTGCCAGCAGCCAAACAGGGGGCGTAAGCGATGAGCAGTTCTTC	CASSQTGGVSDEQFF
TRBV6-2/TRBV6-3	NA	TRBJ2-7	many	TGTGCCAGCAGTGCCAACAACCCCTACGAGCAGTACTTC	CASSANNPYEQYF
TRBV2	TRBD1	TRBJ2-3	few	TGTGCCAGCAGCCTCCGTGGGACAGCCACAGATACGCAGTATTTT	CASSLRGTATDTQYF
TRBV6-2/TRBV6-3	NA	TRBJ1-5	many	TGTGCCACCCAGGACAGATATAGCAATCAGCCCCAGCATTTT	CATQDRYSNQPQHF
TRBV20-1	NA	TRBJ2-6	few	TGCAGTGCATCCCGAACCCCCGCGCCTCCTGGGGCCAACGTCCTGACTTTC	CSASRTPAPPGANVLTF
TRBV12-3/TRBV12-4	TRBD1	TRBJ1-1	many	TGTGCCAGCAGCCGAACTGGACAGGGGACTGAAGCTTTCTTT	CASSRTGQGTEAFF
TRBV7-9	TRBD2	TRBJ2-1	few	TGTGCCAGCAGCTTAGTCGCGGGAGTTCGAGGGGAGCAGTTCTTC	CASSLVAGVRGEQFF
TRBV6-5	NA	TRBJ2-5	many	TGTGCCAGCAGTACGATAGCTGATCAAGAGACCCAGTACTTC	CASSTIADQETQYF
TRBV3-1	NA	TRBJ2-7	many	TGTGCCAGCAGCCTCGGTCAGGACCTCTACGAGCAGTACTTC	CASSLGQDLYEQYF
TRBV5-1	NA	TRBJ2-5	many	TGCGCCAGCAGCTTGGCAGAAGAGACCCAGTACTTC	CASSLAEETQYF
TRBV7-3	NA	TRBJ2-3	many	TGTGCCAGCAGCTTATGGTCCGCAGATACGCAGTATTTT	CASSLWSADTQYF
TRBV7-8	NA	TRBJ2-7	many	TGTGCCAGCAGCACCTCGGGACAAGTCTACGAGCAGTACTTC	CASSTSGQVYEQYF
TRBV28	NA	TRBJ2-7	many	TGTGCCAGCATGGACGGATACGAGCAGTACTTC	CASMDGYEQYF
TRBV3-1	NA	TRBJ2-5	many	TGTGCCAGCAGCCGTCAGCAGGGGAGGCGGGAGACCCAGTACTTC	CASSRQQGRRETQYF
TRBV2	TRBD2	TRBJ2-7	many	TGTGCCAGCAAACCGGGACTAGCGGGAGGGCGAACCTACGAGCAGTACTTC	CASKPGLAGGRTYEQYF
TRBV6-5	NA	TRBJ2-1	many	TGTGCCAGCAGTTACGGACCCAACAATGAGCAGTTCTTC	CASSYGPNNEQFF
TRBV21-1	NA	TRBJ1-6	many	TGTGCCAGCAGCTCCTCAAGGTCTAACAGGGATTATAATTCACCCCTCCACTTT	CASSSSRSNRDYNSPLHF
TRBV18	NA	TRBJ2-5	many	TGTGCCAGCTCACCACTAGGGACCAAACAAGAGACCCAGTACTTC	CASSPLGTKQETQYF
TRBV19	NA	TRBJ2-3	few	TGTGCCAGTAGTTTAACCAGGGGTGATACGCAGTATTTT	CASSLTRGDTQYF
TRBV12-3/TRBV12-4	NA	TRBJ2-1	many	TGTGCCAGCAGACCGGTGCGGGGATACAATGAGCAGTTCTTC	CASRPVRGYNEQFF
TRBV10-1	NA	TRBJ2-1	many	TGCGCCAGCAGTGAGGGGAGGGGGTGGATACGGCCGACATATGAGCAGTTCTTC	CASSEGRGWIRPTYEQFF
TRBV19	NA	TRBJ1-3	many	TGTGCCAGTAGTTCTCTTGGCCAGGGCGGTGGAAACACCATATATTTT	CASSSLGQGGGNTIYF
TRBV9	TRBD1	TRBJ2-1	few	TGTGCCAGCAGCGTAGAGATCGGACAGGGGGAAGGTGAGCAGTTCTTC	CASSVEIGQGEGEQFF
TRBV25-1	NA	TRBJ1-2	many	TGTGCCAGCAGTGAAATGTATCATGGCTACACCTTC	CASSEMYHGYTF
TRBV5-1	NA	TRBJ2-3	many	TGCGCCAGCAGCTCATTGGTTAGCACAGATACGCAGTATTTT	CASSSLVSTDTQYF
TRBV28	NA	TRBJ2-3	many	TGTGCCAGCAGGGAAGCAGGGGGCACAGATACGCAGTATTTT	CASREAGGTDTQYF
TRBV19	NA	TRBJ2-1	many	TGTGCCAGTACCCAGGAGACCCCAGGGGACAATGAGCAGTTCTTC	CASTQETPGDNEQFF
TRBV24-1	TRBD1	TRBJ1-5	many	TGTGCCACCAGTGATTCAGGGGGGAGAAATCAGCCCCAGCATTTT	CATSDSGGRNQPQHF